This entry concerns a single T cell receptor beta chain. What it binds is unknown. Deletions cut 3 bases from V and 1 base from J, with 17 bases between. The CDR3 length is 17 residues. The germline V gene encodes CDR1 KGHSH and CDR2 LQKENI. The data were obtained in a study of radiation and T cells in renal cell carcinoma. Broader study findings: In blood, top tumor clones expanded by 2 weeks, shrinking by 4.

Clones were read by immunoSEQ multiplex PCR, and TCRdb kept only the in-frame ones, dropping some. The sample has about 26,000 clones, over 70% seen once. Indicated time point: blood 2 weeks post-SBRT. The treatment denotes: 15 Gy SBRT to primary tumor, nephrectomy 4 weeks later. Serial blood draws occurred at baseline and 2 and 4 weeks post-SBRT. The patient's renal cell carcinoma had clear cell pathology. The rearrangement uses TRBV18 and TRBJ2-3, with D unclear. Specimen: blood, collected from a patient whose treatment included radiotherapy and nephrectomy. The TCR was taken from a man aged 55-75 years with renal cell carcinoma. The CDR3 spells CASSPVLFRRRTDTQYF. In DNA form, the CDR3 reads TGTGCCAGCTCACCTGTCTTGTTCAGGCGTCGCACAGATACGCAGTATTTT.